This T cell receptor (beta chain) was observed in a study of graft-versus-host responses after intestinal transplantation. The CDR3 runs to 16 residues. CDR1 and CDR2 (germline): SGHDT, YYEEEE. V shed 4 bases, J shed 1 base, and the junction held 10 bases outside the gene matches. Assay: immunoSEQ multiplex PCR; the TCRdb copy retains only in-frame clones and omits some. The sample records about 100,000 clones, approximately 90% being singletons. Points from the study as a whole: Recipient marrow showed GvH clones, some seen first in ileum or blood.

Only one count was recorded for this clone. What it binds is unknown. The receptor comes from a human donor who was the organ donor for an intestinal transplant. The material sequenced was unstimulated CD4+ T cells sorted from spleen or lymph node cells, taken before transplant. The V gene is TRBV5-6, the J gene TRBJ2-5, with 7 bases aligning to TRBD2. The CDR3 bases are TGTGCCAGCAGCCAATTGGTAGCGGGCCTCCAAGAGACCCAGTACTTC. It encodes CASSQLVAGLQETQYF.